The rows below give T cell receptor beta chains drawn from one sample of a study of OX40 agonist ivuxolimab in advanced cancers. Only in-frame clones appear in the TCRdb table, and some are missing; sequencing was by immunoSEQ multiplex PCR. The sample carries 52,000 or so clones, approximately 82% recorded once. Sequencing was performed on CD4+ or CD8+ T cells sorted from blood, taken in a trial of the OX40 agonist ivuxolimab. The source is an adult with an advanced solid tumor such as melanoma, head and neck, liver or kidney cancer. Each CDR3 is given with its conserved first and last residue. A D gene is named only where the DNA matches it firmly. Where a row states a size, it is once, few, many or the class of an expanded clone; other rows omit it.

J: TRBJ2-5
D: -
V: TRBV11-2
size: -
CDR3: CASGGRLETQYF
DNA: TGTGCCAGCGGGGGTCGTTTGGAGACCCAGTACTTC

J: TRBJ1-6
D: TRBD1
V: TRBV4-1
size: -
CDR3: CASSQDDGMGTGGSPLHF
DNA: TGCGCCAGCAGCCAAGATGACGGGATGGGGACAGGGGGTTCACCCCTCCACTTT

J: TRBJ1-5
D: -
V: TRBV10-3
size: -
CDR3: CAISSLSNQPQHF
DNA: TGTGCCATCAGCTCCCTCAGCAATCAGCCCCAGCATTTT

J: TRBJ2-2
D: TRBD1
V: TRBV28
size: -
CDR3: CAIGTGGARGELFF
DNA: TGTGCCATCGGGACAGGGGGCGCCCGGGGGGAGCTGTTTTTT

J: TRBJ1-4
D: -
V: TRBV10-3
size: -
CDR3: CASGGGKEKLFF
DNA: TGTGCCTCCGGGGGGGGCAAAGAAAAACTGTTTTTT

J: TRBJ2-7
D: -
V: TRBV7-8
size: few
CDR3: CASSAYRVGGAYEQYF
DNA: TGTGCCAGCAGCGCCTACAGGGTTGGGGGGGCCTACGAGCAGTACTTC

J: TRBJ2-7
D: TRBD1
V: TRBV28
size: -
CDR3: CASSLLPGAGGIDEQYF
DNA: TGTGCCAGCAGTTTACTCCCCGGGGCAGGGGGCATCGACGAGCAGTACTTC

J: TRBJ1-1
D: -
V: TRBV5-8
size: medium-sized
CDR3: CASSFLRGRITEAFF
DNA: TGTGCCAGCAGCTTTCTTCGGGGGCGTATCACTGAAGCTTTCTTT

J: TRBJ2-7
D: -
V: TRBV6-5
size: -
CDR3: CASSYRGPTYEQYF
DNA: TGTGCCAGCAGTTATCGGGGGCCCACCTACGAGCAGTACTTC

J: TRBJ2-1
D: TRBD1
V: TRBV9
size: -
CDR3: CASSKQGVRNEQFF
DNA: TGTGCCAGCAGCAAACAGGGGGTTAGGAATGAGCAGTTCTTC

J: TRBJ2-7
D: -
V: TRBV5-4
size: -
CDR3: CASSLTPNEQYF
DNA: TGTGCCAGCAGCTTGACCCCCAACGAGCAGTACTTC

J: TRBJ2-7
D: -
V: TRBV7-9
size: few
CDR3: CASSLSRASSYEQYF
DNA: TGTGCCAGCAGCTTGAGCAGGGCCAGTTCCTACGAGCAGTACTTC

J: TRBJ2-4
D: TRBD1
V: TRBV18
size: few
CDR3: CASSPDRGKNIQYF
DNA: TGTGCCAGCTCACCCGACAGGGGTAAAAACATTCAGTACTTC

J: TRBJ2-5
D: TRBD1
V: TRBV4-3
size: -
CDR3: CASSQEQTGQGTQYF
DNA: TGCGCCAGCAGCCAAGAACAGACAGGGCAGGGGACCCAGTACTTC

J: TRBJ2-2
D: TRBD1
V: TRBV9
size: -
CDR3: CASTRDRARGGELFF
DNA: TGTGCCAGCACGAGGGACAGGGCTCGAGGCGGGGAGCTGTTTTTT

J: TRBJ2-3
D: -
V: TRBV7-8
size: -
CDR3: CASTRDHTDTQYF
DNA: TGTGCCAGCACGAGGGACCACACAGATACGCAGTATTTT

J: TRBJ1-2
D: -
V: TRBV30
size: -
CDR3: CAWSKGGYTF
DNA: TGTGCCTGGAGCAAGGGTGGCTACACCTTC

J: TRBJ2-6
D: -
V: TRBV7-3
size: -
CDR3: CASSLRGSGANVLTF
DNA: TGTGCCAGCAGCTTGAGGGGTAGTGGGGCCAACGTCCTGACTTTC

J: TRBJ1-1
D: -
V: TRBV5-1
size: once
CDR3: CASSLDLPTGTNTEAFF
DNA: TGCGCCAGCAGCTTGGACCTACCTACAGGGACGAACACTGAAGCTTTCTTT

J: TRBJ1-5
D: -
V: TRBV18
size: -
CDR3: CASSQTPDNQPQHF
DNA: TGTGCCAGCTCGCAGACACCGGATAATCAGCCCCAGCATTTT

J: TRBJ1-4
D: -
V: TRBV7-2
size: -
CDR3: CASSLVSATNEKLFF
DNA: TGTGCCAGCAGCTTAGTATCTGCAACTAATGAAAAACTGTTTTTT

J: TRBJ2-7
D: TRBD1
V: TRBV10-3
size: few
CDR3: CAISARTGSNHEQYF
DNA: TGTGCCATCAGTGCCCGGACAGGGTCGAACCACGAGCAGTACTTC

J: TRBJ1-5
D: -
V: TRBV7-2
size: -
CDR3: CASSGYRQPQHF
DNA: TGTGCCAGCAGCGGATACCGCCAGCCCCAGCATTTT

J: TRBJ2-3
D: TRBD1
V: TRBV5-6
size: once
CDR3: CASSLLGQGDKGTQYF
DNA: TGTGCCAGCAGCTTACTGGGACAGGGAGATAAAGGTACGCAGTATTTT

J: TRBJ1-4
D: -
V: TRBV10-3
size: once
CDR3: CAIILAGRNDEKLFF
DNA: TGTGCCATCATTTTGGCGGGACGTAATGATGAAAAACTGTTTTTT

J: TRBJ2-1
D: -
V: TRBV7-2
size: -
CDR3: CASSLYVRRATGEQFF
DNA: TGTGCCAGCAGCTTATATGTCAGGAGGGCCACGGGGGAGCAGTTCTTC

J: TRBJ2-1
D: TRBD2
V: TRBV5-6
size: -
CDR3: CASSLSSGGGNEQFF
DNA: TGTGCCAGCAGCTTGTCTAGCGGGGGGGGCAATGAGCAGTTCTTC

J: TRBJ1-4
D: -
V: TRBV9
size: -
CDR3: CASSVGPGNEKLFF
DNA: TGTGCCAGCAGCGTAGGGCCAGGTAATGAAAAACTGTTTTTT

J: TRBJ2-1
D: TRBD2
V: TRBV9
size: -
CDR3: CASSVETPGLPIYNEQFF
DNA: TGTGCCAGCAGCGTAGAGACGCCGGGACTACCTATATACAATGAGCAGTTCTTC

J: TRBJ1-1
D: -
V: TRBV28
size: -
CDR3: CASSLQQANTEAFF
DNA: TGTGCCAGCAGTTTACAACAGGCGAACACTGAAGCTTTCTTT

J: TRBJ1-4
D: TRBD1
V: TRBV28
size: -
CDR3: CASRPGQDNEKLFF
DNA: TGTGCCAGCAGACCGGGACAGGATAATGAAAAACTGTTTTTT

J: TRBJ1-5
D: -
V: TRBV10-3
size: -
CDR3: CAISGIAQPQHF
DNA: TGTGCCATCAGTGGGATTGCTCAGCCCCAGCATTTT

J: TRBJ2-1
D: TRBD2
V: TRBV5-1
size: few
CDR3: CASSFVSGGDEQFF
DNA: TGCGCCAGCAGCTTTGTTAGCGGGGGCGATGAGCAGTTCTTC

J: TRBJ1-4
D: -
V: TRBV6-5
size: -
CDR3: CASSWIPNEKLFF
DNA: TGTGCCAGCAGTTGGATCCCTAATGAAAAACTGTTTTTT

J: TRBJ1-3
D: -
V: TRBV5-5
size: -
CDR3: CASSRMGTKEGNTIYF
DNA: TGTGCCAGCAGCAGGATGGGGACAAAAGAGGGAAACACCATATATTTT

J: TRBJ2-3
D: -
V: TRBV5-3
size: few
CDR3: CARSLASRNTDTQYF
DNA: TGTGCCAGAAGCTTGGCTAGCAGAAACACAGATACGCAGTATTTT

J: TRBJ2-7
D: TRBD1
V: TRBV18
size: -
CDR3: CASSPPATGLEQYF
DNA: TGTGCCAGCTCACCCCCCGCGACAGGGCTCGAGCAGTACTTC

J: TRBJ2-7
D: -
V: TRBV18
size: -
CDR3: CASSRTDISSYEQYF
DNA: TGTGCCAGCTCCCGGACAGACATCAGCTCCTACGAGCAGTACTTC

J: TRBJ2-5
D: -
V: TRBV7-3
size: -
CDR3: CASSPASQETQYF
DNA: TGTGCCAGCAGCCCCGCTTCCCAAGAGACCCAGTACTTC

J: TRBJ1-5
D: -
V: TRBV21-1
size: -
CDR3: CASSIRTGVNQPQHF
DNA: TGTGCCAGCAGCATCCGGACAGGGGTCAATCAGCCCCAGCATTTT

J: TRBJ2-7
D: TRBD1
V: TRBV5-1
size: -
CDR3: CASSIGQGGRGEQYF
DNA: TGCGCCAGCAGCATAGGACAGGGGGGGCGGGGCGAGCAGTACTTC

J: TRBJ1-6
D: TRBD1
V: TRBV6-6
size: few
CDR3: CASQTTKGASNSPLHF
DNA: TGTGCCAGCCAAACGACAAAGGGGGCAAGTAATTCACCCCTCCACTTT

J: TRBJ1-1
D: TRBD1
V: TRBV7-9
size: -
CDR3: CASSLAQGQGSNTEAFF
DNA: TGTGCCAGCAGCTTAGCGCAGGGACAGGGGTCGAACACTGAAGCTTTCTTT

J: TRBJ1-3
D: -
V: TRBV6-1
size: -
CDR3: CASSEVEGNPGNTIYF
DNA: TGTGCCAGCAGTGAAGTTGAGGGCAATCCTGGAAACACCATATATTTT

J: TRBJ2-3
D: TRBD2
V: TRBV6-5
size: -
CDR3: CASSYIGGSTDTQYF
DNA: TGTGCCAGCAGTTACATCGGGGGGAGCACAGATACGCAGTATTTT

J: TRBJ2-3
D: -
V: TRBV9
size: -
CDR3: CASSVSPTVSTDTQYF
DNA: TGTGCCAGCAGCGTGTCCCCGACAGTCAGCACAGATACGCAGTATTTT

J: TRBJ1-4
D: -
V: TRBV19
size: -
CDR3: CASSRSTGPLEKLFF
DNA: TGTGCCAGTAGTAGATCGACAGGACCTCTTGAAAAACTGTTTTTT

J: TRBJ2-1
D: TRBD2
V: TRBV11-3
size: -
CDR3: CASSLRSPGTSGYNEQFF
DNA: TGTGCCAGCAGCTTAAGATCCCCGGGGACTAGCGGTTACAATGAGCAGTTCTTC

J: TRBJ2-2
D: -
V: TRBV12-5
size: -
CDR3: CASGLTNRRDLNTGELFF
DNA: TGTGCTAGTGGTTTGACTAATAGACGGGACCTTAACACCGGGGAGCTGTTTTTT

J: TRBJ2-3
D: TRBD2
V: TRBV7-2
size: -
CDR3: CASSIGLVTDTQYF
DNA: TGTGCCAGCAGCATAGGACTAGTGACAGATACGCAGTATTTT

J: TRBJ2-2
D: TRBD2
V: TRBV7-9
size: -
CDR3: CASSVTSGAGELFF
DNA: TGTGCCAGCAGCGTGACTAGCGGGGCCGGGGAGCTGTTTTTT

J: TRBJ2-7
D: -
V: TRBV28
size: -
CDR3: CAAWGHNAPYEQYF
DNA: TGTGCCGCATGGGGGCATAATGCCCCCTACGAGCAGTACTTC

J: TRBJ2-7
D: -
V: TRBV5-1
size: -
CDR3: CASSFTGTITFYEQYF
DNA: TGCGCCAGCAGCTTTACCGGGACAATAACTTTCTACGAGCAGTACTTC

J: TRBJ1-2
D: TRBD1
V: TRBV18
size: -
CDR3: CASSPPRGTGGADGYTF
DNA: TGTGCCAGCTCACCACCACGTGGGACAGGGGGCGCGGATGGCTACACCTTC